One and the same sample provided the 25 T cell receptor beta chains below, sequenced in a study of monozygotic twins with inflammatory bowel disease. TCRdb reanalyzed the 5' RACE reads, giving one entry per CDR3 protein sequence and no DNA. The sample has fewer than 400,000 distinct CDR3 sequences, and its top ten clones hold approximately 5.9%. Sequences were obtained from blood. The receptors originated from a human donor with ulcerative colitis or Crohn's disease, or a healthy co-twin of an affected twin (not recorded which).

This chain links TRBV20-1 with TRBJ2-5; TCRdb returns TRBD1, unconfirmable since there is no DNA. Germline values: CDR1 DFQATT, CDR2 SNEGSKA (reference sequence). The CDR3 covers 14 residues. CDR3 sequence: CSARVRWGQETQYF.

The V call is TRBV28, the J call TRBJ2-3; the D call from TCRdb, TRBD2, cannot be confirmed without DNA. The CDR3 runs to 13 residues. Germline CDR1 reads MDHEN; CDR2 reads SYDVKM. CDR3 in amino acids: CASSSPPADTQYF.

The V and J genes are TRBV20-1 and TRBJ2-5; TCRdb picks TRBD2, but there is no DNA to check that call. The CDR3 sequence is 14 residues long. Germline CDR1 is DFQATT and CDR2 is SNEGSKA (reference sequence). The CDR3 is CSARRSGGLETQYF.

The chain joins TRBV14 to TRBJ2-7; TCRdb proposes TRBD1, but this gene call is untestable without DNA. The V gene's germline CDR1 is SGHDN and CDR2 FVKESK. The CDR3 loop spans 11 amino acids. The CDR3 spells CASSQGAPEYF. Combining the CDR3 with reference TRBV14 and TRBJ2-7 gives the whole variable domain EAGVTQFPSHSVIEKGQTVTLRCDPISGHDNLYWYRRVMGKEIKFLLHFVKESKQDESGMPNNRFLAERTGGTYSTLKVQPAELEDSGVYFCASSQGAPEYFGPGTRLTVT.

The rearrangement uses TRBV12-3 or TRBV12-4 and TRBJ2-5; TCRdb names TRBD2, which stays unverified in the absence of DNA. CDR3 length: 15 amino acids. The CDR3 here is CASSFLLRSGETQYF.

The CDR3 is CAWDYSNQPQHF. V is TRBV30 and J is TRBJ1-5. The CDR3 totals 12 residues. CDR1 is GTSNPN and CDR2 is SVGIG in the germline V gene (reference sequence).

This sequence joins TRBV19 and TRBJ2-2. The germline CDR1 and CDR2 sequences are LNHDA and SQIVND (reference sequence). This CDR3 is built from 14 residues. The CDR3 sequence: CASSISSATGELFF.

The chain employs TRBV20-1 and TRBJ2-7. From germline, CDR1 is DFQATT and CDR2 SNEGSKA (reference sequence). The CDR3 spans 13 residues. The CDR3 spells CSAPKTVTYEQYF.

This sequence joins TRBV7-9 and TRBJ1-5; TCRdb's D call of TRBD1 is untestable without DNA. Germline CDR1 reads SEHNR; CDR2 reads FQNEAQ (reference sequence). The CDR3 contains 13 residues. CDR3 in amino acids: CASSSGASQPQHF.

This chain links TRBV2 with TRBJ1-5. This CDR3 is 19 amino acids long. Germline-derived CDR1 and CDR2 are SNHLY and FYNNEI. This CDR3 is CASSEGGGIPYYSNQPQHF.

The gene calls are TRBV30 and TRBJ1-2. The germline V gene encodes CDR1 GTSNPN and CDR2 SVGIG (reference sequence). This CDR3 has 13 residues. The CDR3 here is CAWRGQVGYGYTF.

The chain links TRBV19 to TRBJ1-2; the D call of TRBD1 rests on TCRdb alone, since no DNA is present to check it. The CDR3 totals 12 residues. CDR1 and CDR2 (germline): LNHDA, SQIVND (reference sequence). This CDR3 reads CASSQQAYGYTF.

The V and J genes are TRBV2 and TRBJ2-7; TCRdb picks TRBD2, but there is no DNA to check that call. The CDR3 contains 14 residues. CDR1 and CDR2 from the germline V gene are SNHLY and FYNNEI. The CDR3: CANSLAGSSYEQYF.

The rearrangement joins TRBV7-2 to TRBJ2-5; TCRdb lists TRBD2, though no DNA is available to test this call. Per the germline V gene, CDR1 is SGHTA and CDR2 is FQGNSA. This CDR3 has 15 residues. CDR3 sequence reads: CASSLNGLHQETQYF.

The rearrangement links TRBV7-4 to TRBJ1-5. CDR1 is SGHVT and CDR2 is SQSDAQ in the germline V gene. The CDR3 covers 12 residues. CDR3 amino acids: CASSLVGQPQHF.

The CDR3 loop reads CASSLGSSGSPSTDTQYF. The gene calls are TRBV11-1 and TRBJ2-3. This CDR3 has 18 residues. CDR1 SGHAT and CDR2 FQDESV come from the germline V gene (reference sequence).

The V call is TRBV6-5, the J call TRBJ1-5. The length of the CDR3 is 12 residues. Germline V CDR1 and CDR2: MNHEY, SVGAGI. Here the CDR3 reads CASRRGDQPQHF.

The chain is built from TRBV5-1 and TRBJ2-2. The CDR3 has 15 residues. Germline lookup yields CDR1 SGHRS and CDR2 YFSETQ. CDR3 in amino acids: CASSLANTAMRELFF.

The rearrangement joins TRBV19 to TRBJ2-3; the TCRdb D gene call, TRBD1, has no DNA to confirm it. Germline V lookup: CDR1 LNHDA, CDR2 SQIVND (reference sequence). This CDR3 has 16 residues. The CDR3 region is CASSTPGGGQTDTQYF.

The gene calls are TRBV7-2 and TRBJ2-7. The germline CDR1 and CDR2 sequences are SGHTA and FQGNSA. The CDR3 loop spans 13 amino acids. The CDR3 loop reads CASTRSGSYEQYF.

This chain links TRBV19 with TRBJ2-1; without DNA, the TCRdb call of TRBD1 cannot be checked. CDR3 length: 12 amino acids. The germline V gene has CDR1 LNHDA and CDR2 SQIVND (reference sequence). CDR3 residues: CASSTAGAKEFF.

The J gene is TRBJ1-4, the V gene TRBV5-1; the D call from TCRdb, TRBD1, cannot be confirmed without DNA. The CDR3 runs 14 residues. From germline, CDR1 is SGHRS and CDR2 YFSETQ. CDR3 sequence reads: CASSLQGSGEKLFF.

This chain connects TRBV28 to TRBJ1-5; the D gene TCRdb calls, TRBD1, cannot be checked with no DNA. Germline lookup yields CDR1 MDHEN and CDR2 SYDVKM. The CDR3 has 14 amino acids. Here the CDR3 reads CASKTGVWNQPQHF.

V usage is TRBV5-5 and J usage is TRBJ1-2. There are 16 residues in the CDR3. Germline V gene lookup returns CDR1 SGHKS and CDR2 YYEKEE (reference sequence). CDR3 amino acids: CASSLLVGLGRYGYTF.

V is TRBV9 and J is TRBJ2-1; TCRdb outputs TRBD1, but without DNA this stays unchecked. Germline values: CDR1 SGDLS, CDR2 YYNGEE. The CDR3 length is 19 residues. This CDR3 reads CASSVEPGSLLRVYNEQFF.